This entry lists 18 T cell receptor beta chains sequenced from one sample in a study of shared clonotypes between healthy human individuals. Generated by immunoSEQ multiplex PCR, the TCRdb table keeps only in-frame clones and is missing some. This table has 2 million to 3 million clones, over 85% appearing once. Specimen: naive CD4+ T cells from PBMCs. Subset given: CD45RA+ positively selected. These receptors came from a man younger than 30 in good health. Some clones in this sample may be carry-over from other donors' samples.

The rearrangement joins TRBV5-1 to TRBJ2-3; 8 nucleotides line up with TRBD1. The CDR3 spans 16 residues. CDR1 and CDR2 from the germline V gene are SGHRS and YFSETQ. V dropped 4 bases and J dropped 5; count of bases not matched to a gene: 12. CDR3 DNA: TGCGCCAGCAGCCCACCCCTTAGACAGGGGTTAGATACGCAGTATTTT. This sequence encodes CASSPPLRQGLDTQYF.

This chain uses TRBV6-5 with TRBJ2-3; the D is unclear. The V end was cut by 0 bases, the J end by 2 bases, with 9 bases between. Per the germline V gene, CDR1 is MNHEY and CDR2 is SVGAGI. This CDR3 region has 15 residues. CDR3 coding DNA: TGTGCCAGCAGTTACTCTAGGTTTTTCACAGATACGCAGTATTTT. This translates into CASSYSRFFTDTQYF.

CDR3 loop: CASSLRPGSGQETQYF. CDR3 bases: TGCGCCAGCAGCTTGAGGCCAGGAAGTGGGCAAGAGACCCAGTACTTC. This sequence joins TRBV5-1 and TRBJ2-5; the D is unclear. Trimming shortened V by 1 base and J by 2 bases, and 15 bases separated the two germline ends. There are 16 residues in the CDR3. Germline lookup yields CDR1 SGHRS and CDR2 YFSETQ. Full variable domain (outside the CDR3, taken from reference TRBV5-1 and TRBJ2-5): KAGVTQTPRYLIKTRGQQVTLSCSPISGHRSVSWYQQTPGQGLQFLFEYFSETQRNKGNFPGRFSGRQFSNSRSEMNVSTLELGDSALYLCASSLRPGSGQETQYFGPGTRLLVL.

This clone was seen a few times. CDR3 protein: CASSRTPGQTGNTEAFF. Written as DNA, the CDR3 is TGTGCCAGCAGCCGAACGCCGGGACAAACGGGGAACACTGAAGCTTTCTTT. This chain uses TRBV7-9 with TRBJ1-1; D is possibly TRBD1 (6 bases). CDR3 length: 17 residues. The V end lost 5 bases, the J end lost 1 base, and 20 bases lay between the germline ends. Germline V gene lookup returns CDR1 SEHNR and CDR2 FQNEAQ (reference sequence). The entire variable domain, with the rest obtained from reference TRBV7-9 and TRBJ1-1, is as follows: DTGVSQNPRHKITKRGQNVTFRCDPISEHNRLYWYRQTLGQGPEFLTYFQNEAQLEKSRLLSDRFSAERPKGSFSTLEIQRTEQGDSAMYLCASSRTPGQTGNTEAFFGQGTRLTVV.

The chain carries TRBV4-2 and TRBJ2-7; D possibly corresponds to TRBD2 (6 bases). Germline V gene lookup returns CDR1 LGHNA and CDR2 YNFKEQ. There are 15 residues in the CDR3. The V end lost 1 base, the J end lost 5 bases, and 15 bases lay between the germline ends. CDR3: CASSQGGTEGDEQYF. DNA of the CDR3: TGTGCCAGCAGCCAAGGCGGGACTGAAGGGGACGAGCAGTACTTC.

V is TRBV10-1 and J is TRBJ1-1, with D possibly matching TRBD1 (5 bases). Germline CDR1 and CDR2: WNHNN and SYGVQD (reference sequence). Trimming left V 3 bases short and J 11 bases short, with 19 bases between. The CDR3 runs to 14 residues. CDR3 in amino acids: CASSESPGTLEAFF. The CDR3 DNA follows: TGCGCCAGCAGTGAATCCCCCGGGACGTTGGAGGCTTTCTTT.

The chain has TRBV19 and TRBJ2-3, with 7 bases that match TRBD1. The junction had 2 bases not matched to a gene; V was cut back by 0 bases and J by 2 bases. The CDR3 is 15 residues long. Germline CDR1 and CDR2: LNHDA and SQIVND (reference sequence). This chain's CDR3 is CASSIEGQYTDTQYF. Here the CDR3 DNA reads TGTGCCAGTAGTATAGAGGGACAGTACACAGATACGCAGTATTTT.

The chain has TRBV28 and TRBJ2-1, with D possibly called TRBD1 or TRBD2 (5 bases each). Germline values: CDR1 MDHEN, CDR2 SYDVKM. V was pared by 5 bases and J by 8 bases, with 22 bases between. The CDR3 length is 16 residues. CDR3 loop: CASSETLRDGIDEQFF. For the CDR3, the DNA is TGTGCCAGCAGTGAAACTCTCCGGGACGGTATCGATGAGCAGTTCTTC.

V gene TRBV7-9 combines with J gene TRBJ2-7, with a tentative D call TRBD2 (5 bases). The CDR3 totals 13 residues. The V end lost 5 bases, the J end lost 3 bases, and 11 bases lay between the germline ends. Per the germline V gene, CDR1 is SEHNR and CDR2 is FQNEAQ (reference sequence). CDR3 sequence reads: CASSHDGVYEQYF. CDR3 bases: TGTGCCAGCAGCCACGACGGGGTCTACGAGCAGTACTTC.

This clone was counted only a few times. The sample carries other DNA sequences with the same CDR3. The rearrangement joins TRBV28 to TRBJ1-1, with D hard to call. The CDR3 totals 11 residues. The V gene's germline CDR1 is MDHEN and CDR2 SYDVKM. Trimming stripped 6 bases from V and 3 bases from J, with 5 bases between. In nucleotides, the CDR3 is TGTGCCAGCAGCTTGTACACTGAAGCTTTCTTT. Translating it yields CASSLYTEAFF.

V gene TRBV2 combines with J gene TRBJ2-2; D is perhaps TRBD1 (5 bases). Germline V gene lookup returns CDR1 SNHLY and CDR2 FYNNEI. The V end was cut by 7 bases, the J end by 8 bases, with 11 bases between. The length of the CDR3 is 12 residues. The CDR3, as DNA: TGTGCCAGCACACCACCAGGGGGGGAGCTGTTTTTT. It specifies CASTPPGGELFF.

The chain recombines TRBV29-1 with TRBJ1-1; a possible D gene is TRBD1 (5 bases). Germline V gene sequence: CDR1 SQVTM, CDR2 ANQGSEA. The V end was cut by 7 bases, the J end by 4 bases, with 16 bases between. There are 13 residues in the CDR3. The CDR3 sequence is CSAGVRFGTEAFF. CDR3 nucleotides: TGCAGCGCGGGGGTGCGATTTGGCACTGAAGCTTTCTTT.

Note on this clone: One end of the junction fails to match germline, which may point to a read error. The chain combines TRBV7-9 with TRBJ2-5; 8 nucleotides match TRBD1. CDR3 size: 14 residues. Germline CDR1 and CDR2: SEHNR and FQNEAQ (reference sequence). CDR3 nucleotides: TGTGCCAGCAGCCCCACAGGGGGTCAAGGGACCCAGTACTTC. As protein: CASSPTGGQGTQYF.

This clone was seen only a few times. The V call is TRBV29-1, the J call TRBJ2-1, with 7 bases identical to TRBD2. Germline values: CDR1 SQVTM, CDR2 ANQGSEA. This CDR3 has 12 amino acids. The trim removed 7 bases at V and 3 bases at J, leaving 3 bases unmatched. The CDR3 region is CSAGGGYNEQFF. The CDR3 DNA follows: TGCAGCGCGGGAGGAGGCTACAATGAGCAGTTCTTC.

J is TRBJ1-5 and V is TRBV28; D is ambiguous. The ends were cut back, 2 bases at V and 2 bases at J, with 7 bases in the middle. This CDR3 contains 14 residues. CDR1 is MDHEN and CDR2 is SYDVKM in the germline V gene. CDR3 sequence reads: CASSLDVGNQPQHF. The CDR3, as DNA: TGTGCCAGCAGTTTAGACGTGGGCAATCAGCCCCAGCATTTT.

The rearrangement links TRBV14 to TRBJ2-7; tentatively, D is TRBD1 (6 bases). V lost 4 bases and J 5 bases, leaving 12 bases between the germline ends. The CDR3 is 13 amino acids. The germline V gene encodes CDR1 SGHDN and CDR2 FVKESK. The DNA of the CDR3 is TGTGCCAGCAGCCGAATGGACAGCCACGAGCAGTACTTC. Amino acid sequence: CASSRMDSHEQYF. The full variable domain, with the rest looked up from reference TRBV14 and TRBJ2-7, is EAGVTQFPSHSVIEKGQTVTLRCDPISGHDNLYWYRRVMGKEIKFLLHFVKESKQDESGMPNNRFLAERTGGTYSTLKVQPAELEDSGVYFCASSRMDSHEQYFGPGTRLTVT.

This clone was picked up one time. V is TRBV5-5 and J is TRBJ1-5; possible D gene TRBD1, 6 bases. This CDR3 is built from 14 residues. The germline V gene encodes CDR1 SGHKS and CDR2 YYEKEE (reference sequence). V was clipped by 2 bases and J by 9 bases, with 15 bases between them. The CDR3 DNA reads TGTGCCAGCAGCTTTTTTTCACAGGGAGCGCCCCAGCATTTT. Amino acid sequence: CASSFFSQGAPQHF.

The chain uses TRBV5-6 and TRBJ2-7; 7 bases agree with TRBD1. V lost 1 base, J lost 3 bases, and 10 bases stayed unmatched. The CDR3 length is 16 residues. The germline CDR1 and CDR2 sequences are SGHDT and YYEEEE. The CDR3 DNA follows: TGTGCCAGCAGCTTGTATCGGGACAGCGGAATCTACGAGCAGTACTTC. The encoded protein is CASSLYRDSGIYEQYF.